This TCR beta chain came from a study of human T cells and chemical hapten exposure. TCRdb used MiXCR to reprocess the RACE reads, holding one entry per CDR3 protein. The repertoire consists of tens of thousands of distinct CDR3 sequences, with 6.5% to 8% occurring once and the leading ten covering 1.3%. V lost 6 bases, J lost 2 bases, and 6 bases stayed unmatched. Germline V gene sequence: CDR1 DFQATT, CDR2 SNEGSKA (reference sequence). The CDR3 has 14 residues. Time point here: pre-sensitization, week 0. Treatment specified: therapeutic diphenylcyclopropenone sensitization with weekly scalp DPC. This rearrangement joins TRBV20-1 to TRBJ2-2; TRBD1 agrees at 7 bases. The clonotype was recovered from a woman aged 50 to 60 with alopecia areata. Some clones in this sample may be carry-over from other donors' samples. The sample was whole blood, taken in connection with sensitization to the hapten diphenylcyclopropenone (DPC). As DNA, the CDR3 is TGCAGTGCCGTAGCAGGGGGTAACACCGGGGAGCTGTTTTTT. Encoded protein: CSAVAGGNTGELFF.